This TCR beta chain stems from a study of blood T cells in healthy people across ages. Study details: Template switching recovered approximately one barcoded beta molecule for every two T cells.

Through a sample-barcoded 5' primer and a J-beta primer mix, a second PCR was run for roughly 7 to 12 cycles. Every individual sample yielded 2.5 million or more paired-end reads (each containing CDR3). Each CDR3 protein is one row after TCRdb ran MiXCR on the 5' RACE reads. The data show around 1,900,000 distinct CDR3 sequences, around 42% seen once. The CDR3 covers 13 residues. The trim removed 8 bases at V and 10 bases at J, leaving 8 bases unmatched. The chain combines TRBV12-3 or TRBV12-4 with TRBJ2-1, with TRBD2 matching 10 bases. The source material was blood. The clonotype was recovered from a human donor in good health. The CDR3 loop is CASQSGGVWEQFF. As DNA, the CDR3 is TGTGCCAGCCAAAGCGGGGGGGTATGGGAGCAGTTCTTC.